This T cell receptor (beta chain) was found in a study of blood T cells in healthy people across ages. The CDR3 runs 14 residues. Trimming removed 7 bases at V and 4 bases at J, with 13 bases between. A second PCR of roughly 7 to 11 cycles used a sample-barcoded 5' primer and a J-beta primer mix. One entry per CDR3 protein, called by TCRdb with MiXCR from the 5' RACE reads. The sample shows hundreds of thousands of distinct CDR3 sequences, 45% to 50% of them seen only once. The V and J genes are TRBV12-3 or TRBV12-4 and TRBJ2-2; D not certain. This receptor was identified in a woman aged 55-69 years in good health. Input material: blood. The CDR3 sequence is CASKGRFLTGELFF. Here the CDR3 DNA reads TGTGCCAGCAAAGGACGGTTCCTCACCGGGGAGCTGTTTTTT.